This T cell receptor beta chain is from a study of blood T cell repertoires in COVID-19. Study overall: COVID-19 samples collected from the United States, Italy and Spain covered acute and convalescent phases.

This CDR3 contains 13 residues. With 2 bases removed from V and 8 bases from J, the gap between germline ends came to 7 bases. Germline V lookup: CDR1 SNHLY, CDR2 FYNNEI. The repertoire was sequenced with immunoSEQ multiplex PCR; TCRdb's copy has only in-frame clones and lacks some. The sample lists some 120,000 clones, roughly 79% occurring once. The J gene is TRBJ1-6, the V gene TRBV2; D is perhaps TRBD1 (6 bases). The sample was peripheral blood. This TCR was recovered from a human donor in a cohort sampled during active COVID-19. As DNA, the CDR3 is TGTGCCAGCAGTGAATACAGGGATTCACCCCTCCACTTT. Residues: CASSEYRDSPLHF.